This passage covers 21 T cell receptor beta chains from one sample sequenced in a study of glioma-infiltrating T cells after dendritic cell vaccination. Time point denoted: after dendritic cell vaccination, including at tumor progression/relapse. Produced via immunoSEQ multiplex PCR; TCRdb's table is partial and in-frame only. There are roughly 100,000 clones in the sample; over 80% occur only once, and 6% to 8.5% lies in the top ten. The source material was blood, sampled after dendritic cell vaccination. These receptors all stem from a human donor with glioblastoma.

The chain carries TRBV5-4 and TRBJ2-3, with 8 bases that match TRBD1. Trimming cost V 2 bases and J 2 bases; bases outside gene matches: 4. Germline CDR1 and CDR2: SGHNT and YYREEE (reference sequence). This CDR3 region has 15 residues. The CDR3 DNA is TGTGCCAGCAGCTTCCACAGGGGGTACACAGATACGCAGTATTTT. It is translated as CASSFHRGYTDTQYF.

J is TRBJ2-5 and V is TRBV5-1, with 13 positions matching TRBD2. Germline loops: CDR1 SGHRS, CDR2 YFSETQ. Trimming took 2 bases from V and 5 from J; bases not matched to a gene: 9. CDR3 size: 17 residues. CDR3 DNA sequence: TGCGCCAGCAGCTTCGGACTAGCGGGGGCCGGCGGCGAGACCCAGTACTTC. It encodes CASSFGLAGAGGETQYF.

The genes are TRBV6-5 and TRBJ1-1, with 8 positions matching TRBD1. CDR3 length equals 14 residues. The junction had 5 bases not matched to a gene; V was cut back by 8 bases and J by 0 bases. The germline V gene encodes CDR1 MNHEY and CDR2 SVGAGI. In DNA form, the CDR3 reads TGTGCCAGCGGAAACAGGGGGTTGAACACTGAAGCTTTCTTT. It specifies CASGNRGLNTEAFF.

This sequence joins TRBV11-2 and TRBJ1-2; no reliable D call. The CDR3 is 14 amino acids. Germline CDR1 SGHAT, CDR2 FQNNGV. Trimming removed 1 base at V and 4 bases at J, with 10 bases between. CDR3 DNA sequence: TGTGCCAGCAGCTTAGCATCTGTAGTCTATGGCTACACCTTC. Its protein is CASSLASVVYGYTF.

CDR3 sequence reads: CATSRRELSAYNSPLHF. CDR3 in DNA: TGTGCCACCAGCAGAAGGGAGCTAAGCGCCTATAATTCACCCCTCCACTTT. This sequence joins TRBV15 and TRBJ1-6; D call uncertain. Germline values: CDR1 LNHNV, CDR2 YYDKDF (reference sequence). Between the trimmed V and J ends, which lost 2 bases and 2 bases, there was a span of 13 bases. The CDR3 sequence is 17 residues long.

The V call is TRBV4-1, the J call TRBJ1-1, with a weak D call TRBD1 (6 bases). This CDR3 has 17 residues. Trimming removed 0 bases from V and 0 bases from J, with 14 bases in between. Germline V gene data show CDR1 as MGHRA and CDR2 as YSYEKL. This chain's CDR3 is CASSQEGGGYMNTEAFF. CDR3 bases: TGCGCCAGCAGCCAAGAGGGCGGGGGCTACATGAACACTGAAGCTTTCTTT.

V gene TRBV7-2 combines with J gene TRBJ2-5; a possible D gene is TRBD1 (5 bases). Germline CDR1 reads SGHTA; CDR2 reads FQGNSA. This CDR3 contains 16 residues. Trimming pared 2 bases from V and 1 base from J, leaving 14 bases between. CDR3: CASSLSGAALQETQYF. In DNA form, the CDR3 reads TGTGCCAGCAGCTTAAGTGGGGCGGCGCTCCAAGAGACCCAGTACTTC.

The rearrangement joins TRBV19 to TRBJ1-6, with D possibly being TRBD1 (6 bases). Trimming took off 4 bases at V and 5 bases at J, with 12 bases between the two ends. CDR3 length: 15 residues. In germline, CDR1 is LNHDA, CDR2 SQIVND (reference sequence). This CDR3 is CASSTGQNHNSPLHF. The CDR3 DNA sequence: TGTGCCAGTAGTACCGGACAGAACCATAATTCACCCCTCCACTTT. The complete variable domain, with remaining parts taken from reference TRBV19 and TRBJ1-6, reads DGGITQSPKYLFRKEGQNVTLSCEQNLNHDAMYWYRQDPGQGLRLIYYSQIVNDFQKGDIAEGYSVSREKKESFPLTVTSAQKNPTAFYLCASSTGQNHNSPLHFGNGTRLTVT.

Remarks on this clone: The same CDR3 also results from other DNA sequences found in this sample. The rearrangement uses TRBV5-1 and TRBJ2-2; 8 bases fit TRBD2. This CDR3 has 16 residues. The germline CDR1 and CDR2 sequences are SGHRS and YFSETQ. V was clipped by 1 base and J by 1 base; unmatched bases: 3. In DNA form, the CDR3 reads TGCGCCAGCAGCTTGTTAGCGGGGCAGAACACCGGGGAGCTGTTTTTT. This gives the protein CASSLLAGQNTGELFF.

The CDR3 DNA reads as TGTGCCAGTAGTATCCAGGGTGTTACCGGGGAGCTGTTTTTT. Encoded protein: CASSIQGVTGELFF. The rearrangement uses TRBV19 and TRBJ2-2, with D tentatively TRBD1 (5 bases). This CDR3 has 14 residues. Germline CDR1 is LNHDA and CDR2 is SQIVND (reference sequence). The ends were cut back, 3 bases at V and 5 bases at J, with 10 bases in the middle.

CDR3 region: CATSRDRNEKLFF. The CDR3 nucleotides are TGTGCCACCAGCAGAGACAGAAATGAAAAACTGTTTTTT. The rearrangement joins TRBV15 to TRBJ1-4; D remains ambiguous. Per the germline V gene, CDR1 is LNHNV and CDR2 is YYDKDF (reference sequence). The CDR3 length is 13 residues. Trimming took off 0 bases at V and 5 bases at J, with 4 bases between the two ends.

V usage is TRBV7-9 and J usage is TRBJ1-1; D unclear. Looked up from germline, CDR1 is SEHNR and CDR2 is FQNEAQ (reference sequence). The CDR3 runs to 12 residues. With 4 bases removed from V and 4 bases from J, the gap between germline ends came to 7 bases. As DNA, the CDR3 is TGTGCCAGCAGCTGGGAGAGCACTGAAGCTTTCTTT. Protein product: CASSWESTEAFF.

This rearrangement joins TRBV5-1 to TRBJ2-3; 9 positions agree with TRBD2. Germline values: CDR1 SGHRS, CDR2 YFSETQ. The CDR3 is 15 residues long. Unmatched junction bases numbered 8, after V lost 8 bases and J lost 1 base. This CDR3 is CASSKERGGTDTQYF. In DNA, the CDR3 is TGCGCCAGTAGCAAGGAGCGGGGGGGCACAGATACGCAGTATTTT.

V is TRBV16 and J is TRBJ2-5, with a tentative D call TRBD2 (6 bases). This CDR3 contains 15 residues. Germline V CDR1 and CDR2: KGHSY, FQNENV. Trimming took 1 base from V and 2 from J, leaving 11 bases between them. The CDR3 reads CASSQWLGGQETQYF. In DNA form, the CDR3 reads TGTGCCAGCAGCCAATGGTTGGGGGGACAAGAGACCCAGTACTTC. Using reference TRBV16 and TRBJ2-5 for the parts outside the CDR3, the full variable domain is GEEVAQTPKHLVRGEGQKAKLYCAPIKGHSYVFWYQQVLKNEFKFLISFQNENVFDETGMPKERFSAKCLPNSPCSLEIQATKLEDSAVYFCASSQWLGGQETQYFGPGTRLLVL.

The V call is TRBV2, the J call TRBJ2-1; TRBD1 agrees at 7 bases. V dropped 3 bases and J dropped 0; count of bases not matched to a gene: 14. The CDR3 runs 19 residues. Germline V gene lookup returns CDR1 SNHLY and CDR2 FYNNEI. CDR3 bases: TGTGCCAGCAGTGATTCCGGGACAGACATAATAATCTCCTACAATGAGCAGTTCTTC. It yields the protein CASSDSGTDIIISYNEQFF.

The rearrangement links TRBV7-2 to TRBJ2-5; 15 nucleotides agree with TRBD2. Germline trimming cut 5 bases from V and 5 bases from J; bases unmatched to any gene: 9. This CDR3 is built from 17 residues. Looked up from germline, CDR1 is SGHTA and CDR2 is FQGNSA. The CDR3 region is CASSPTGTSGGWETQYF. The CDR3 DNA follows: TGTGCCAGCAGCCCCACCGGGACTAGCGGGGGGTGGGAGACCCAGTACTTC. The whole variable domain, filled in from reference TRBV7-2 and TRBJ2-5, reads GAGVSQSPSNKVTEKGKDVELRCDPISGHTALYWYRQSLGQGLEFLIYFQGNSAPDKSGLPSDRFSAERTGGSVSTLTIQRTQQEDSAVYLCASSPTGTSGGWETQYFGPGTRLLVL.

In DNA, the CDR3 is TGTGCCAGCAGTACCTCAACAGGGGGGTTTAGCGGCTACACCTTC. Amino acid sequence: CASSTSTGGFSGYTF. The chain has TRBV28 and TRBJ1-2, with 8 positions matching TRBD1. This CDR3 is 15 amino acids long. Germline V lookup: CDR1 MDHEN, CDR2 SYDVKM. The J segment lost 8 bases and the V segment lost 5 bases, leaving 13 bases of the junction unmatched.

The CDR3 loop reads CSVDDRQGARTTDGYTF. The DNA for the CDR3 is TGCAGCGTGGATGACCGTCAGGGGGCGAGAACTACGGATGGCTACACCTTC. V is TRBV29-1 and J is TRBJ1-2; 8 nucleotides line up with TRBD1. Germline lookup yields CDR1 SQVTM and CDR2 ANQGSEA. V dropped 6 bases and J dropped 6; count of bases not matched to a gene: 21. The CDR3 covers 17 residues.

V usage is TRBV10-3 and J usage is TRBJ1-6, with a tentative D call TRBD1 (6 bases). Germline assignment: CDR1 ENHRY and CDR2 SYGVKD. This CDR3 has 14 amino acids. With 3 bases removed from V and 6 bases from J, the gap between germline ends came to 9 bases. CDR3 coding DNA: TGTGCCATCAGTGAACAGGGATCTAATTCACCCCTCCACTTT. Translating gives CAISEQGSNSPLHF.

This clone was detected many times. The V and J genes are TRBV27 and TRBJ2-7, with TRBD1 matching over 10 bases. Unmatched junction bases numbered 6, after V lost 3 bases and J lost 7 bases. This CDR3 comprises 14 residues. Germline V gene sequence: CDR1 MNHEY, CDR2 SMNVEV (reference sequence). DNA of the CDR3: TGTGCCAGCAGTTTCCGACAGGGGGCCATTGAGCAGTACTTC. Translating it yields CASSFRQGAIEQYF.

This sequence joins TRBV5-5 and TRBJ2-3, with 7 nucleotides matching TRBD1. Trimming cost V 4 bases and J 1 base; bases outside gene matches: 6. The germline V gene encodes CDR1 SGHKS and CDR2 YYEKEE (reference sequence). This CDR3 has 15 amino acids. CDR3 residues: CASSLWDSRTDTQYF. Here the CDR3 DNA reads TGTGCCAGCAGCCTCTGGGACAGCCGCACAGATACGCAGTATTTT.